These 14 T cell receptor beta chains were sequenced from one sample in a study of shared clonotypes between healthy human individuals. The naive CD8 subset, CD45RO-negative cells positively selected for CCR7, excluded terminally differentiated effector memory CD45RA+ cells. Produced via immunoSEQ multiplex PCR; TCRdb's table is partial and in-frame only. Found here are about 2 million clones, about 95% of them singletons; the top ten hold more than 0.95%. Sequenced sample: naive CD8+ T cells sorted from blood. These receptor sequences come from a man between 18 and 29 years old in good health.

This chain uses TRBV4-1 with TRBJ2-1; D is possibly TRBD2 (6 bases). Germline CDR1 MGHRA, CDR2 YSYEKL. Trimming took off 3 bases at V and 7 bases at J, with 13 bases between the two ends. The CDR3 covers 14 residues. CDR3 DNA: TGCGCCAGCAGCCAGACTAGGGGCTCGAATGAGCAGTTCTTC. Translation: CASSQTRGSNEQFF.

The rearrangement uses TRBV4-3 and TRBJ2-7, with TRBD2 matching 10 bases. Germline V gives CDR1 LGHNA, CDR2 YSLEER. The CDR3 loop spans 18 amino acids. The V segment lost 0 bases and the J segment 4 bases; nucleotides outside the gene matches: 12. The CDR3 DNA is TGCGCCAGCAGCCAAGAGGCAGGAGCGGGAGGGCCTAGGTACGAGCAGTACTTC. Its protein product is CASSQEAGAGGPRYEQYF.

This rearrangement joins TRBV7-9 to TRBJ2-7; no clear D. The CDR3 totals 13 residues. Trimming pared 5 bases from V and 2 bases from J, leaving 10 bases between. Per the germline V gene, CDR1 is SEHNR and CDR2 is FQNEAQ (reference sequence). The CDR3 spells CASSPRVAYEQYF. CDR3 nucleotides: TGTGCCAGCAGCCCTCGGGTCGCCTACGAGCAGTACTTC.

The chain has TRBV15 and TRBJ1-4; D ambiguous. This CDR3 comprises 11 residues. Trimming left V 6 bases short and J 1 base short, with 0 bases between. In germline, CDR1 is LNHNV, CDR2 YYDKDF (reference sequence). CDR3 nucleotides: TGTGCCACCAGAACTAATGAAAAACTGTTTTTT. Translation: CATRTNEKLFF.

About this clone: Within the sample, other DNA sequences also encode this same CDR3. Here the CDR3 DNA reads TGTGCCAGCTCACCACCGGTCGGAGAGACCCAGTACTTC. This sequence encodes CASSPPVGETQYF. This chain connects TRBV18 to TRBJ2-5; D unresolved. Trimming pared 0 bases from V and 4 bases from J, leaving 6 bases between. Germline values: CDR1 KGHSH, CDR2 LQKENI. The CDR3 is 13 amino acids.

For this clone: Within the sample, other DNA sequences also encode this same CDR3. This chain links TRBV27 with TRBJ2-7; maybe TRBD2 (7 bases). The CDR3 totals 13 residues. Trimming took off 3 bases at V and 2 bases at J, with 8 bases between the two ends. CDR1 is MNHEY and CDR2 is SMNVEV in the germline V gene (reference sequence). The CDR3 loop is CASSLRGPYEQYF. Here the CDR3 DNA reads TGTGCCAGCAGTTTGCGGGGGCCCTACGAGCAGTACTTC.

This chain uses TRBV30 with TRBJ2-7; D gene ambiguous. V was cut by 5 bases and J by 3 bases, with 8 bases left in between. From germline, CDR1 is GTSNPN and CDR2 SVGIG (reference sequence). This CDR3 region has 11 residues. CDR3 sequence reads: CAWLTGYEQYF. CDR3 coding DNA: TGTGCCTGGTTGACCGGCTACGAGCAGTACTTC.

This rearrangement joins TRBV27 to TRBJ2-7, with D maybe TRBD1 (6 bases). This CDR3 comprises 14 residues. Trimming left V 6 bases short and J 3 bases short, with 15 bases between. The germline V gene encodes CDR1 MNHEY and CDR2 SMNVEV (reference sequence). The CDR3 DNA reads as TGTGCCAGCAGCGCTACAGGGATCAACTACGAGCAGTACTTC. This gives the protein CASSATGINYEQYF.

The rearrangement uses TRBV2 and TRBJ1-4; 10 positions agree with TRBD1. The V gene end was trimmed by 5 bases and the J gene end by 8 bases; junction bases not matched to a gene: 8. In germline, CDR1 is SNHLY, CDR2 FYNNEI. The CDR3 totals 15 residues. The CDR3 reads CASSLRTGGGEKLFF. Written as DNA, the CDR3 is TGTGCCAGCAGTCTTAGGACAGGGGGTGGGGAAAAACTGTTTTTT.

This clone appeared a single time. V is TRBV4-1 and J is TRBJ1-1, with D tentatively TRBD1 (5 bases). Trimming removed 8 bases from V and 2 bases from J, with 18 bases in between. The CDR3 covers 15 residues. Germline-derived CDR1 and CDR2 are MGHRA and YSYEKL. DNA of the CDR3: TGCGCCAGCGGCCTACGGCAAGGGGAAAACACTGAAGCTTTCTTT. Its translation is CASGLRQGENTEAFF.

V gene TRBV5-4 combines with J gene TRBJ2-7, with D perhaps matching TRBD1 (6 bases). The V end was cut by 2 bases, the J end by 0 bases, with 9 bases between. CDR1 is SGHNT and CDR2 is YYREEE in the germline V gene (reference sequence). The CDR3 is 14 amino acids. The CDR3 DNA reads TGTGCCAGCAGCTTCGACAGGAGCTCCTACGAGCAGTACTTC. Protein: CASSFDRSSYEQYF.

The chain's CDR3 is CSVASGRGQETQYF. The CDR3, as DNA: TGCAGCGTTGCTAGCGGGAGGGGACAAGAGACCCAGTACTTC. The chain uses TRBV29-1 and TRBJ2-5, with 12 bases aligning to TRBD2. Germline V gene sequence: CDR1 SQVTM, CDR2 ANQGSEA. J was trimmed by 2 bases and V by 4 bases; bases with no gene match: 2. The CDR3 spans 14 residues. The full variable domain, in which reference TRBV29-1 and TRBJ2-5 provide the parts outside the CDR3, is SAVISQKPSRDICQRGTSLTIQCQVDSQVTMMFWYRQQPGQSLTLIATANQGSEATYESGFVIDKFPISRPNLTFSTLTVSNMSPEDSSIYLCSVASGRGQETQYFGPGTRLLVL.

The chain employs TRBV6-5 and TRBJ1-5, with D hard to call. Between the trimmed V and J ends, which lost 8 bases and 0 bases, there was a span of 11 bases. CDR1 and CDR2 from the germline V gene are MNHEY and SVGAGI. The CDR3 length is 14 residues. CDR3 sequence: CASSSSVSNQPQHF. The CDR3 bases are TGTGCCAGCTCTTCCTCAGTTAGCAATCAGCCCCAGCATTTT.

The table lists this clone with a count of one. The same CDR3 also results from other DNA sequences found in this sample. CDR3 coding DNA: TGCGCCAGCAGCCACGGGACTAGCGGGAGCTCCTACGAGCAGTACTTC. It translates to CASSHGTSGSSYEQYF. J is TRBJ2-7 and V is TRBV4-3, with 14 bases matching TRBD2. The V and J ends lost 3 bases and 0 bases, in that order; junction bases with no gene match: 1. From germline, CDR1 is LGHNA and CDR2 YSLEER. CDR3 length equals 16 residues.